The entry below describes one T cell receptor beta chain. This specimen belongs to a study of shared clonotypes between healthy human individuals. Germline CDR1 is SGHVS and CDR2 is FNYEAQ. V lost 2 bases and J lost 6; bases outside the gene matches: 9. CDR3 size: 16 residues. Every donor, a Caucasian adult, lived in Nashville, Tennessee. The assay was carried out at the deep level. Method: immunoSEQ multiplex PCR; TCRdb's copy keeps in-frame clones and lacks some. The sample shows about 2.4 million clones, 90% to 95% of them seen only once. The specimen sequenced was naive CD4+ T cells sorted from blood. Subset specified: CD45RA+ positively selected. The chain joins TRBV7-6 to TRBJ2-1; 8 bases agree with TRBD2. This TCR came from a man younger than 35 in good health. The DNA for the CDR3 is TGTGCCAGCAGCTTACCCCCGGGACTAGGGCTCAATGAGCAGTTCTTC. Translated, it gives CASSLPPGLGLNEQFF.